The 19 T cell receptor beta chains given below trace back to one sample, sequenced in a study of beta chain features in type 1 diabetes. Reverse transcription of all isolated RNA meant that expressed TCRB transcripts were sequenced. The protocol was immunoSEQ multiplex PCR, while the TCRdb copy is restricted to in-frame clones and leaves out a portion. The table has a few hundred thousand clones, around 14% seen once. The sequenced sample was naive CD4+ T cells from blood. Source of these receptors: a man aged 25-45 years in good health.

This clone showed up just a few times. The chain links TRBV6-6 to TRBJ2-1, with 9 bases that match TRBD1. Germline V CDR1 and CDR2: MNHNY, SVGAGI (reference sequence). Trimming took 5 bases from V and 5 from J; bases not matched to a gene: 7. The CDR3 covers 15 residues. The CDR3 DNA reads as TGTGCCAGCAGTAGGGGACAGGGAGGGAACAATGAGCAGTTCTTC. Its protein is CASSRGQGGNNEQFF.

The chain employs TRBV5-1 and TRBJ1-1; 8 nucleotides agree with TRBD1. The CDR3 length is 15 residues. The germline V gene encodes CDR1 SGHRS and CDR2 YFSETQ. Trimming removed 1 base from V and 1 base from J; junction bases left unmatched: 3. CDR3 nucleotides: TGCGCCAGCAGCTTGTCGACAGGGGCGAACACTGAAGCTTTCTTT. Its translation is CASSLSTGANTEAFF.

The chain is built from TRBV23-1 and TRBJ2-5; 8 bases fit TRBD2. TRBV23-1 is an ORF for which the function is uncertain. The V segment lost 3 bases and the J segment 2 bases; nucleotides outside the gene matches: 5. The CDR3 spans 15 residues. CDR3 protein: CASSHSLAGQETQYF. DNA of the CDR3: TGCGCCAGCAGTCACTCGTTAGCGGGACAAGAGACCCAGTACTTC.

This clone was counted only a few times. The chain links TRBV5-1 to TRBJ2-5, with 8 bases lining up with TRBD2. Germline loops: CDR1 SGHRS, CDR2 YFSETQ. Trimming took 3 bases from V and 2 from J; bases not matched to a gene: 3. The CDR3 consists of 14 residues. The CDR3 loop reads CASSYTSGQETQYF. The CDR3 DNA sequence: TGCGCCAGCAGCTACACTAGCGGTCAAGAGACCCAGTACTTC.

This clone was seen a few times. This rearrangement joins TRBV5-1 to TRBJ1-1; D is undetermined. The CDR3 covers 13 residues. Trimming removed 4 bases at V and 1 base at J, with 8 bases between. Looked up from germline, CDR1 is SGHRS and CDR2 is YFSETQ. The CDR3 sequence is CASSGSQNTEAFF. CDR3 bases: TGCGCCAGCAGCGGAAGTCAGAACACTGAAGCTTTCTTT.

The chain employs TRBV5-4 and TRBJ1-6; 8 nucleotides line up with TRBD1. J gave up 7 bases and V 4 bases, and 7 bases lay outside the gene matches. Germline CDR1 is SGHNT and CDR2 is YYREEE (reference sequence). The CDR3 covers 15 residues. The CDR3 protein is CASSGQGRGNSPLHF. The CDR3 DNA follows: TGTGCCAGCAGCGGACAGGGACGGGGCAATTCACCCCTCCACTTT. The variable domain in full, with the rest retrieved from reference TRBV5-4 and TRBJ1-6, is ETGVTQSPTHLIKTRGQQVTLRCSSQSGHNTVSWYQQALGQGPQFIFQYYREEENGRGNFPPRFSGLQFPNYSSELNVNALELDDSALYLCASSGQGRGNSPLHFGNGTRLTVT.

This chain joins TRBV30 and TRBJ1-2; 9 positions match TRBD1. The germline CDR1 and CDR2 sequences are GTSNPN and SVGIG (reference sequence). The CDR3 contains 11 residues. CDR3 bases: TGTGCTGTCGGGACAGGGATAGACTACACCTTC. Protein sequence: CAVGTGIDYTF.

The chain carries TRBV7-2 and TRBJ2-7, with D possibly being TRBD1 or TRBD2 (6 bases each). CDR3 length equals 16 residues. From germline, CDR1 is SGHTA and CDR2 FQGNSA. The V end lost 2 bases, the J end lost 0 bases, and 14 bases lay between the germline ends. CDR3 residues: CASSLWGASASYEQYV. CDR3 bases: TGTGCCAGCAGCTTATGGGGGGCTAGCGCCTCCTACGAGCAGTACGTC.

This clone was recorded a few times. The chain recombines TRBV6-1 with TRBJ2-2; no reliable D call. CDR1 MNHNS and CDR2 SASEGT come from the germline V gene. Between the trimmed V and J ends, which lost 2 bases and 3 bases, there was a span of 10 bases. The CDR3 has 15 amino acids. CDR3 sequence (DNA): TGTGCCAGCAGTGAACGGATCGATTACACCGGGGAGCTGTTTTTT. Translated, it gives CASSERIDYTGELFF.

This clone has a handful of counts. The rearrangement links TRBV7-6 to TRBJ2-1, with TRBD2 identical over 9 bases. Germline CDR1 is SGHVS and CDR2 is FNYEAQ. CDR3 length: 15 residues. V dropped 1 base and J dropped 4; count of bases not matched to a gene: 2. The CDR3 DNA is TGTGCCAGCAGCTTAGGACTAGCGGAGTACAATGAGCAGTTCTTC. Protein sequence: CASSLGLAEYNEQFF.

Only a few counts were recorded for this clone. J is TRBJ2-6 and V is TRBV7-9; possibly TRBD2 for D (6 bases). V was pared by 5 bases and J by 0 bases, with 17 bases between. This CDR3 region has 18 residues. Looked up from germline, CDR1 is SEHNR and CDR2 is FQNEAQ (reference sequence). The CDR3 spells CASSPSVGSGSGANVLTF. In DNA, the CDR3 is TGTGCCAGCAGCCCCTCTGTAGGTAGCGGCTCTGGGGCCAACGTCCTGACTTTC.

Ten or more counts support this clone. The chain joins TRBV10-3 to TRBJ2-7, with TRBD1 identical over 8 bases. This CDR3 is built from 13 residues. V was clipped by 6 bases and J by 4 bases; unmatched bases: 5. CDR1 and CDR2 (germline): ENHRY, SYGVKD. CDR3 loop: CAISQGQEYEQYV. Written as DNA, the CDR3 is TGTGCCATCAGCCAGGGACAGGAGTACGAGCAGTACGTC.

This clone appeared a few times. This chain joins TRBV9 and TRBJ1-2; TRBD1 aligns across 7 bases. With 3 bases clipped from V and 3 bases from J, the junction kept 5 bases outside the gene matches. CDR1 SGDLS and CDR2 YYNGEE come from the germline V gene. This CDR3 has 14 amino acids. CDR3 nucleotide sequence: TGTGCCAGCAGCGGAGGGGACAGCTACTATGGCTACACCTTC. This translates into CASSGGDSYYGYTF.

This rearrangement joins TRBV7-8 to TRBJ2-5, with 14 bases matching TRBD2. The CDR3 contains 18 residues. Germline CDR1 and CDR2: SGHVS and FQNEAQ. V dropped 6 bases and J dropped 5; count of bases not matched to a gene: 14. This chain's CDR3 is CASSENPGLAGDGETQYF. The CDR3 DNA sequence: TGTGCCAGCAGTGAAAATCCGGGACTAGCGGGAGATGGGGAGACCCAGTACTTC.

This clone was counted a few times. This CDR3 reads CASSVGQNYEQYV. The CDR3 bases are TGTGCCAGCAGCGTGGGACAGAACTACGAGCAGTACGTC. V gene TRBV11-1 combines with J gene TRBJ2-7, with TRBD1 matching 7 bases. Germline-derived CDR1 and CDR2 are SGHAT and FQDESV (reference sequence). V was pared by 5 bases and J by 3 bases, with 4 bases of the junction left unmatched. CDR3 size: 13 residues.

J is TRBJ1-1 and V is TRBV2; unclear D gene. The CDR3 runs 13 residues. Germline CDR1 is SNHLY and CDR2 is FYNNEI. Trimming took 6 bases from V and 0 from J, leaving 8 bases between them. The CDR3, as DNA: TGTGCCAGCAGGAATGGGATGAACACTGAAGCTTTCTTT. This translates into CASRNGMNTEAFF.

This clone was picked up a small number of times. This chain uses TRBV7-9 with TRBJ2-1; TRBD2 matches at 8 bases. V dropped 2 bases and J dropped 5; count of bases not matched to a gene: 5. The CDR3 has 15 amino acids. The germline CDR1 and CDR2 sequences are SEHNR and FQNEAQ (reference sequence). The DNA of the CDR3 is TGTGCCAGCAGCTTACAGGCTAGCGGGCACAATGAGCAGTTCTTC. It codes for CASSLQASGHNEQFF. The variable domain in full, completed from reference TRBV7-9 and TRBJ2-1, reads DTGVSQNPRHKITKRGQNVTFRCDPISEHNRLYWYRQTLGQGPEFLTYFQNEAQLEKSRLLSDRFSAERPKGSFSTLEIQRTEQGDSAMYLCASSLQASGHNEQFFGPGTRLTVL.

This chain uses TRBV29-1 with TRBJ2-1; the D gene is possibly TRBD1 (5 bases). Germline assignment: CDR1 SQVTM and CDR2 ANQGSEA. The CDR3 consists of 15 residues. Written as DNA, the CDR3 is TGCATCGGAGACGTCGGACATTTCTCCTACAATGAGCAGTTCTTC. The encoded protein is CIGDVGHFSYNEQFF.

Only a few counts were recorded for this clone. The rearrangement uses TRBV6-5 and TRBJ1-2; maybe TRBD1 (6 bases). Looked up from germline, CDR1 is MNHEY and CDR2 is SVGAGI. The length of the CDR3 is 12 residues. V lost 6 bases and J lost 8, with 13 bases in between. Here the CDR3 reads CASSPTGFGYTF. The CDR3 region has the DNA TGTGCCAGCAGCCCTACAGGGTTCGGCTACACCTTC.